This TCR beta chain derives from a study of T cell changes during pregnancy in multiple sclerosis. Trimming at V came to 5 bases and at J to 0 bases, leaving 4 bases not matched to a gene. The CDR3 is 14 residues long. Per germline, CDR1 MNHEY and CDR2 SMNVEV (reference sequence). Clones were read by immunoSEQ multiplex PCR, and TCRdb kept only the in-frame ones, dropping some. The sample has roughly 80,000 clones, roughly 91% seen once. The gene calls are TRBV27 and TRBJ2-7; 7 bases agree with TRBD1. The sequence derives from a female donor with multiple sclerosis, enrolled in a pregnancy study. The starting material was peripheral blood, obtained in the first trimester of pregnancy. DNA for the CDR3: TGTGCCAGCAGTCTGTACAGGGGCTCCTACGAGCAGTACTTC. This codes for CASSLYRGSYEQYF.